Presented here are 12 T cell receptor beta chains from one specimen sequenced in a study of blood T cell repertoires in COVID-19. Method: immunoSEQ multiplex PCR; TCRdb's copy keeps in-frame clones and lacks some. The sample lists about 460,000 clones, roughly nine tenths occurring once. Sample: PBMCs or T cells enriched from blood (not recorded which). The receptors shown here come from a woman aged 55-70 years who had recovered from COVID-19.

V usage is TRBV10-1 and J usage is TRBJ2-3, with 10 bases identical to TRBD2. Germline trimming cut 0 bases from V and 1 base from J; bases unmatched to any gene: 4. CDR3 size: 17 residues. Germline V gene sequence: CDR1 WNHNN, CDR2 SYGVQD (reference sequence). The CDR3: CASSESMSGGGTDTQYF. For the CDR3, the DNA is TGCGCCAGCAGTGAGTCCATGAGCGGGGGGGGCACAGATACGCAGTATTTT.

This clone was counted a few times. The rearrangement links TRBV5-1 to TRBJ1-5; D might be TRBD1 (6 bases). The CDR3 contains 14 residues. Germline CDR1 SGHRS, CDR2 YFSETQ. Trimming removed 1 base from V and 5 bases from J, with 10 bases in between. CDR3 region: CASSLLGGDQPQHF. CDR3 in DNA: TGCGCCAGCAGCTTGTTAGGGGGGGATCAGCCCCAGCATTTT.

CDR3 in amino acids: CASSHDTSGGRNEQFF. The DNA of the CDR3 is TGTGCCAGCAGCCACGATACTAGCGGGGGCAGGAATGAGCAGTTCTTC. The chain combines TRBV3-1 (or the pseudogene TRBV3-2) with TRBJ2-1, with 11 bases matching TRBD2. J gave up 7 bases and V 3 bases, and 8 bases lay outside the gene matches. This CDR3 region has 16 residues. Germline V gene data show CDR1 as LGHDT and CDR2 as YNNKEL (reference sequence).

The chain links TRBV2 to TRBJ2-1; D perhaps matches TRBD2 (6 bases). Trimming pared 7 bases from V and 10 bases from J, leaving 14 bases between. The CDR3 contains 12 residues. Germline values: CDR1 SNHLY, CDR2 FYNNEI. The CDR3 sequence: CASNWALAEQFF. The CDR3 nucleotides are TGTGCCAGCAACTGGGCTCTAGCGGAGCAGTTCTTC.

The genes are TRBV6-5 and TRBJ2-5; D may be TRBD2 (7 bases). The germline V gene encodes CDR1 MNHEY and CDR2 SVGAGI. Trimming took off 2 bases at V and 5 bases at J, with 12 bases between the two ends. This CDR3 contains 14 residues. The DNA for the CDR3 is TGTGCCAGCAGTTACGGAAAGGGGGGGGAGACCCAGTACTTC. Translation gives CASSYGKGGETQYF.

This chain uses TRBV18 with TRBJ2-7; 10 bases are shared with TRBD2. The CDR3 is 16 residues long. Looked up from germline, CDR1 is KGHSH and CDR2 is LQKENI. After removal of 6 bases from V and 2 bases from J, the junction contained 10 bases not matched to a gene. The CDR3 protein is CASSRTGTSATYEQYV. The CDR3 region has the DNA TGTGCCAGCTCCCGGACCGGGACTAGCGCGACCTACGAGCAGTACGTC.

The chain has TRBV20-1 and TRBJ1-2; D gene ambiguous. The CDR3 extends over 11 amino acids. Trimming removed 6 bases from V and 3 bases from J, with 8 bases in between. Germline values: CDR1 DFQATT, CDR2 SNEGSKA (reference sequence). CDR3 sequence reads: CSAREDYGYTF. The CDR3 bases are TGCAGTGCGCGGGAGGACTATGGCTACACCTTC.

This rearrangement joins TRBV5-1 to TRBJ1-1, with 7 bases aligning to TRBD1. The CDR3 length is 14 residues. The germline gives CDR1 SGHRS, CDR2 YFSETQ. V lost 4 bases, J lost 5 bases, and 8 bases stayed unmatched. The CDR3 sequence is CASSDNRGGTEAFF. CDR3 sequence (DNA): TGCGCCAGCAGCGATAACAGGGGTGGAACTGAAGCTTTCTTT.

The rearrangement uses TRBV27 and TRBJ2-3; D remains ambiguous. The ends were cut back, 6 bases at V and 5 bases at J, with 6 bases in the middle. Germline V gene data show CDR1 as MNHEY and CDR2 as SMNVEV (reference sequence). There are 11 residues in the CDR3. DNA for the CDR3: TGTGCCAGCAGCGCCGGAGATACGCAGTATTTT. Translation gives CASSAGDTQYF.

The genes are TRBV29-1 and TRBJ2-3, with D possibly TRBD2 on 5 matching bases. Germline loops: CDR1 SQVTM, CDR2 ANQGSEA. The CDR3 runs to 13 residues. V lost 4 bases, J lost 0 bases, and 8 bases lay in between. This CDR3 is CSVAEDSTDTQYF. The CDR3 DNA reads as TGCAGCGTTGCGGAGGACAGCACAGATACGCAGTATTTT.

The V gene is TRBV6-5, the J gene TRBJ2-7; D may be TRBD2 (7 bases). The V gene lost 11 bases and the J gene lost 6 bases, with 20 bases spanning the gap. This CDR3 has 13 residues. Germline V gives CDR1 MNHEY, CDR2 SVGAGI. The CDR3 here is CAGGASAGTEQYF. DNA for the CDR3: TGTGCCGGGGGGGCCAGCGCGGGGACCGAGCAGTACTTC.

This clone was seen a handful of times. The chain recombines TRBV2 with TRBJ1-2, with D perhaps matching TRBD1 (6 bases). The CDR3 is 15 residues long. Trimming stripped 3 bases from V and 2 bases from J, with 13 bases between. Germline V gene lookup returns CDR1 SNHLY and CDR2 FYNNEI. CDR3 amino acids: CASSDLRGINYGYTF. In DNA form, the CDR3 reads TGTGCCAGCAGTGACCTTAGGGGGATCAACTATGGCTACACCTTC.